Listed here are 18 T cell receptor beta chains from one sample, sequenced in a study of blood T cell repertoires in COVID-19. Clones were sequenced by immunoSEQ multiplex PCR, and TCRdb holds only the in-frame ones, with some missing. There are about 49,000 clones in the sample; roughly 82% occur only once, and around 2.5% lies in the top ten. The specimen was peripheral blood. Receptors originate from an older woman with acute or convalescent COVID-19.

This rearrangement joins TRBV6-5 to TRBJ1-6; D perhaps matches TRBD1 (5 bases). Germline values: CDR1 MNHEY, CDR2 SVGAGI. Trimming stripped 6 bases from V and 7 bases from J, with 13 bases between. The CDR3 spans 14 residues. DNA of the CDR3: TGTGCCAGCAGCTGGGGCAGGGTGAATTCACCCCTCCACTTT. The encoded protein is CASSWGRVNSPLHF.

This rearrangement joins TRBV4-1 to TRBJ1-2, with no clear D. V was cut by 0 bases and J by 0 bases, with 8 bases left in between. The germline V gene encodes CDR1 MGHRA and CDR2 YSYEKL. This CDR3 spans 15 amino acids. CDR3 residues: CASSQEAETNYGYTF. The CDR3 DNA follows: TGCGCCAGCAGCCAAGAGGCCGAAACTAACTATGGCTACACCTTC.

The chain couples TRBV24-1 to TRBJ2-5, with TRBD1 matching over 9 bases. Germline V gene lookup returns CDR1 KGHDR and CDR2 SFDVKD. The CDR3 length is 16 residues. V gave up 4 bases and J gave up 1 base; unmatched junction bases: 6. CDR3 nucleotide sequence: TGTGCCACCAGTGACTCGGGACAGGGCTTCCAAGAGACCCAGTACTTC. Residues: CATSDSGQGFQETQYF.

This clone was observed a handful of times. The rearrangement joins TRBV12-3 or TRBV12-4 to TRBJ1-2, with unresolved D. The CDR3 has 13 residues. Trimming removed 2 bases from V and 4 bases from J, with 8 bases in between. The CDR3 spells CASSLNRSYGYTF. As DNA, the CDR3 is TGTGCCAGCAGTTTAAACAGAAGCTATGGCTACACCTTC.

This clone occurred once. The chain combines TRBV15 with TRBJ2-5, with 13 nucleotides matching TRBD2. Germline V gives CDR1 LNHNV, CDR2 YYDKDF (reference sequence). V shed 2 bases and J 1 base; nucleotides not matched to a gene: 7. This CDR3 spans 18 amino acids. The CDR3 spells CATSRPSGLAGVQETQYF. CDR3 DNA sequence: TGTGCCACCAGCAGACCTTCTGGACTAGCGGGAGTCCAAGAGACCCAGTACTTC.

V gene TRBV4-2 combines with J gene TRBJ2-3, with 8 bases fitting TRBD2. Losses at the gene ends were 1 base for V and 3 bases for J; bases not matched to a gene: 3. The CDR3 is 15 amino acids. Germline V gene sequence: CDR1 LGHNA, CDR2 YNFKEQ. For the CDR3, the DNA is TGTGCCAGCAGCCAAGTACTAGCGGATACAGATACGCAGTATTTT. Its protein is CASSQVLADTDTQYF.

This sequence joins TRBV25-1 and TRBJ1-1; D perhaps matches TRBD1 (5 bases). The V gene's germline CDR1 is MGHDK and CDR2 SYGVNS. V lost 0 bases, J lost 5 bases, and 10 bases lay in between. The CDR3 is 14 residues long. For the CDR3, the DNA is TGTGCCAGCAGTGAATATGTGGGGCTGACTGAAGCTTTCTTT. This codes for CASSEYVGLTEAFF.

With respect to this clone: An end of the junction does not agree with germline; a read error may underlie this. The genes are TRBV6-1 and TRBJ2-7; D might be TRBD1 (6 bases). CDR1 is MNHNS, CDR2 SASEGT, per germline. CDR3 length: 12 residues. This CDR3 reads CASSDGQPRDTF. CDR3 in DNA: TGTGCCAGCAGTGACGGACAGCCACGGGACACGTTC.

This chain connects TRBV6-1 to TRBJ1-3, with D possibly TRBD1 on 6 matching bases. Per the germline V gene, CDR1 is MNHNS and CDR2 is SASEGT. The CDR3 is made up of 18 amino acids. V lost 1 base to trimming and J lost 2 bases, with 18 bases between them. For the CDR3, the DNA is TGTGCCAGCAGTGAAGTATTGGTAGGGGGAGCGACTGGAAACACCATATATTTT. As protein: CASSEVLVGGATGNTIYF.

The chain links TRBV2 to TRBJ1-5, with unresolved D. Per germline, CDR1 SNHLY and CDR2 FYNNEI. The CDR3 is 14 residues long. Trimming took off 5 bases at V and 3 bases at J, with 11 bases between the two ends. This CDR3 is CASSQRRDNQPQHF. For the CDR3, the DNA is TGTGCCAGCAGTCAGAGGAGAGACAATCAGCCCCAGCATTTT.

V usage is TRBV5-1 and J usage is TRBJ1-1; 7 nucleotides agree with TRBD1. The V gene end was trimmed by 3 bases and the J gene end by 9 bases; junction bases not matched to a gene: 14. The CDR3 runs to 15 residues. Germline CDR1 SGHRS, CDR2 YFSETQ. The CDR3 spells CASSSMDRTDGKAFF. CDR3 coding DNA: TGCGCCAGCAGCTCCATGGACAGGACGGATGGAAAAGCTTTCTTT.

The chain links TRBV7-3 to TRBJ2-7; TRBD2 is a possible D gene (5 bases). Germline V gene lookup returns CDR1 SGHTA and CDR2 FQGTGA. This CDR3 is 14 amino acids long. Trimming cost V 0 bases and J 4 bases, with 10 bases left between them. The CDR3 DNA follows: TGTGCCAGCAGCTTAACAGTCGGAGGATACGAGCAGTACTTC. This translates into CASSLTVGGYEQYF. Drawing the rest from reference TRBV7-3 and TRBJ2-7, the complete variable domain is GAGVSQTPSNKVTEKGKYVELRCDPISGHTALYWYRQSLGQGPEFLIYFQGTGAADDSGLPNDRFFAVRPEGSVSTLKIQRTERGDSAVYLCASSLTVGGYEQYFGPGTRLTVT.

The chain couples TRBV6-5 to TRBJ2-3; 7 bases line up with TRBD2. The CDR3 has 15 residues. Looked up from germline, CDR1 is MNHEY and CDR2 is SVGAGI. With V trimmed by 4 bases and J by 1 base, 5 bases remained unmatched. CDR3 DNA sequence: TGTGCCAGCAGTTTCCAGCGGGGACGCACAGATACGCAGTATTTT. Its translation: CASSFQRGRTDTQYF.

The chain combines TRBV5-1 with TRBJ1-1; D uncertain. The CDR3 extends over 14 amino acids. The V gene lost 0 bases and the J gene lost 2 bases, with 8 bases spanning the gap. Looked up from germline, CDR1 is SGHRS and CDR2 is YFSETQ. The CDR3 protein is CASSLEAVNTEAFF. CDR3 nucleotide sequence: TGCGCCAGCAGCTTGGAAGCGGTCAACACTGAAGCTTTCTTT.

This clone was recorded once. The rearrangement uses TRBV7-8 and TRBJ2-2, with no clear D. In germline, CDR1 is SGHVS, CDR2 FQNEAQ. This CDR3 comprises 13 residues. V shed 1 base and J shed 6 bases, with 6 bases lying between them. The CDR3 region is CASSLEAAGELFF. In nucleotides, the CDR3 is TGTGCCAGCAGCTTAGAGGCGGCCGGGGAGCTGTTTTTT. Full variable domain (rest looked up from reference TRBV7-8 and TRBJ2-2): GAGVSQSPRYKVAKRGQDVALRCDPISGHVSLFWYQQALGQGPEFLTYFQNEAQLDKSGLPSDRFFAERPEGSVSTLKIQRTQQEDSAVYLCASSLEAAGELFFGEGSRLTVL.

The chain joins TRBV3-1 (or the pseudogene TRBV3-2) to TRBJ1-1; TRBD1 aligns across 7 bases. J was trimmed by 3 bases and V by 4 bases; bases with no gene match: 8. CDR1 LGHDT and CDR2 YNNKEL come from the germline V gene (reference sequence). The CDR3 is made up of 15 amino acids. The CDR3 nucleotides are TGTGCCAGCAGCCTATTAGGCACAGGGGACACTGAAGCTTTCTTT. It encodes CASSLLGTGDTEAFF.

The gene calls are TRBV2 and TRBJ2-3; 13 nucleotides match TRBD2. CDR3 length: 15 residues. CDR1 is SNHLY, CDR2 FYNNEI, per germline. The junction had 3 bases not matched to a gene; V was cut back by 6 bases and J by 3 bases. CDR3 sequence reads: CASRETSGRTDTQYF. The CDR3 DNA follows: TGTGCCAGCAGGGAGACTAGCGGGAGGACAGATACGCAGTATTTT.

This clone was found a few times. This rearrangement joins TRBV28 to TRBJ1-5; TRBD1 is a possible D gene (6 bases). Germline V gene lookup returns CDR1 MDHEN and CDR2 SYDVKM. V was clipped by 1 base and J by 1 base, with 8 bases between them. The CDR3 runs to 15 residues. For the CDR3, the DNA is TGTGCCAGCAGTTTATTTCAGGGGAGCAATCAGCCCCAGCATTTT. Translating gives CASSLFQGSNQPQHF.